This T cell receptor beta chain was documented in a study of PD-L1 blockade in urothelial cancer. The ends were cut back, 4 bases at V and 3 bases at J, with 4 bases in the middle. This CDR3 region has 12 residues. Germline lookup yields CDR1 SGHRS and CDR2 YFSETQ. Data came from immunoSEQ multiplex PCR; TCRdb stores just in-frame clones and leaves some out. The sample consists of tens of thousands of clones, 65% to 85% of them appearing once. The time point denotes: peripheral blood 6 weeks after treatment start. The genes are TRBV5-1 and TRBJ2-2; D not resolved. Sequenced here: PBMCs, sampled around atezolizumab (anti-PD-L1) treatment. This TCR was sampled from a man between 65 and 85 years old with urothelial cancer. CDR3 loop: CASSPDTGELFF. The DNA of the CDR3 is TGCGCCAGCAGCCCGGACACCGGGGAGCTGTTTTTT. The full variable domain, in which reference TRBV5-1 and TRBJ2-2 provide the parts outside the CDR3, is KAGVTQTPRYLIKTRGQQVTLSCSPISGHRSVSWYQQTPGQGLQFLFEYFSETQRNKGNFPGRFSGRQFSNSRSEMNVSTLELGDSALYLCASSPDTGELFFGEGSRLTVL.